One and the same sample provided the 32 T cell receptor beta chains below, sequenced in a study of Graves' ophthalmopathy and Graves' hyperthyroidism. Amplification of TCR beta CDR3 regions used RNA transcripts. In the first round, RT-PCR was carried out with HTBI primers, and a multiplex PCR formed the second round. TCRdb itself ran the multiplex PCR reads through MiXCR, one entry per CDR3 protein. The data show a few hundred thousand distinct CDR3 sequences, 17% seen once. The sequencing input was peripheral blood. Receptors originate from an adult man with Graves' ophthalmopathy.

This clonotype was picked up many times. This chain uses TRBV30 with TRBJ1-2; no clear D gene. There are 15 residues in the CDR3. Germline CDR1 is GTSNPN and CDR2 is SVGIG (reference sequence). V was pared by 1 base and J by 3 bases, with 15 bases between. The CDR3 DNA reads TGTGCCTGGAGTGAGGGAGGCTTACTGCACTATGGCTACACCTTC. Protein product: CAWSEGGLLHYGYTF.

This clonotype was detected many times. The genes are TRBV5-1 and TRBJ1-6, with D tentatively TRBD1 (6 bases). Germline V lookup: CDR1 SGHRS, CDR2 YFSETQ. V was pared by 2 bases and J by 10 bases, with 16 bases between. The CDR3 is 15 amino acids. The CDR3 bases are TGCGCCAGCAGCTTAACGGGAGGGGGTCAATCACCCCTCCACTTT. Its translation: CASSLTGGGQSPLHF.

There are many counts of this clonotype. V gene TRBV6-1 combines with J gene TRBJ2-4; D gene ambiguous. Germline-derived CDR1 and CDR2 are MNHNS and SASEGT. V lost 4 bases and J lost 0, with 4 bases in between. This CDR3 is built from 13 residues. CDR3 coding DNA: TGTGCCAGCAGTGCCGTAGCCAAAAACATTCAGTACTTC. It specifies CASSAVAKNIQYF.

This clonotype was counted ten times or more. V and J are TRBV7-2 and TRBJ2-7; weak D call: TRBD1 (5 bases). The CDR3 extends over 14 amino acids. The germline gives CDR1 SGHTA, CDR2 FQGNSA. V was clipped by 3 bases and J by 6 bases, with 15 bases between them. The CDR3 sequence: CASSFQGRVGEQYF. CDR3 in DNA: TGTGCCAGCAGCTTTCAGGGCAGGGTAGGCGAGCAGTACTTC. The whole variable domain, remainder taken from reference TRBV7-2 and TRBJ2-7, is GAGVSQSPSNKVTEKGKDVELRCDPISGHTALYWYRQSLGQGLEFLIYFQGNSAPDKSGLPSDRFSAERTGGSVSTLTIQRTQQEDSAVYLCASSFQGRVGEQYFGPGTRLTVT.

Points on this clonotype: A much larger clone differs by one base, so this may be a read error. V gene TRBV7-2 combines with J gene TRBJ2-5, with D possibly called TRBD1 or TRBD2 (6 bases each). The length of the CDR3 is 14 residues. Germline V CDR1 and CDR2: SGHTA, FQGNSA. CDR3 DNA sequence: TGTGCCAGCAGCCAGGGAAATAGGGGGGAGACCCTGTACTTC. Protein sequence: CASSQGNRGETLYF.

The table lists this clonotype with many counts. This chain uses TRBV28 with TRBJ2-5, with D perhaps matching TRBD1 (5 bases). Germline CDR1 reads MDHEN; CDR2 reads SYDVKM. The CDR3 totals 14 residues. Trimming removed 6 bases at V and 2 bases at J, with 13 bases between. The CDR3 sequence is CASRRTGDQETQYF. As DNA, the CDR3 is TGTGCCAGCAGACGAACAGGAGATCAAGAGACCCAGTACTTC.

This clonotype has a count of ten or more. The chain is built from TRBV29-1 and TRBJ2-7; 14 nucleotides agree with TRBD2. The CDR3 is 14 residues long. Trimming took 6 bases from V and 5 from J; bases not matched to a gene: 6. CDR1 is SQVTM and CDR2 is ANQGSEA in the germline V gene. As DNA, the CDR3 is TGCAGCGTCACGACTAGCGGGAGGGCCGACGAGCAGTACTTC. Amino acid sequence: CSVTTSGRADEQYF.

This clonotype showed up many times. V gene TRBV20-1 combines with J gene TRBJ1-5; TRBD1 aligns across 7 bases. Germline trimming cut 1 base from V and 7 bases from J; bases unmatched to any gene: 4. The CDR3 sequence is 13 residues long. Germline loops: CDR1 DFQATT, CDR2 SNEGSKA (reference sequence). CDR3 coding DNA: TGCAGTGCTAGAGGACAGGGCTGGCAGCCCCAGCATTTT. This codes for CSARGQGWQPQHF.

The table lists this clonotype with many counts. The V gene is TRBV28, the J gene TRBJ1-5; D perhaps matches TRBD1 (5 bases). The CDR3 consists of 17 residues. V was shortened by 5 bases and J by 1 base, with 18 bases between the two germline ends. Germline assignment: CDR1 MDHEN and CDR2 SYDVKM. CDR3 coding DNA: TGTGCCAGCAGTCCCCCCTCGCGAGAGGGGAGCAATCAGCCCCAGCATTTT. Amino acids: CASSPPSREGSNQPQHF.

This clonotype has only a few counts. A much larger clonotype is one base distant, so this may be a read error. In DNA form, the CDR3 reads TGTGCCAGCAGCGTAGGACGGGGTGGCTTCGCGTACGAGCAGTACTTC. Amino acids: CASSVGRGGFAYEQYF. This chain joins TRBV9 and TRBJ2-7; TRBD2 is a possible D gene (5 bases). The V end was cut by 0 bases, the J end by 4 bases, with 17 bases between. Looked up from germline, CDR1 is SGDLS and CDR2 is YYNGEE. The CDR3 covers 16 residues.

This clonotype showed up many times. This chain uses TRBV19 with TRBJ1-2; no clear D. The CDR3 is 13 amino acids. Germline-derived CDR1 and CDR2 are LNHDA and SQIVND (reference sequence). V lost 4 bases, J lost 4 bases, and 10 bases lay in between. As DNA, the CDR3 is TGTGCCAGTAGTAGGGCGGTGACCTATGGCTACACCTTC. Translated: CASSRAVTYGYTF.

The chain joins TRBV6-5 to TRBJ2-5; perhaps TRBD1 as D (6 bases). The CDR3 is made up of 12 amino acids. Trimming took off 8 bases at V and 3 bases at J, with 10 bases between the two ends. Germline-derived CDR1 and CDR2 are MNHEY and SVGAGI. The chain's CDR3 is CASGQREETQYF. In nucleotides, the CDR3 is TGTGCCAGCGGACAGAGGGAAGAGACCCAGTACTTC.

The table lists this clonotype with many counts. V is TRBV7-9 and J is TRBJ1-1; D call uncertain. Germline V gene lookup returns CDR1 SEHNR and CDR2 FQNEAQ (reference sequence). V was pared by 1 base and J by 8 bases, with 11 bases between. The CDR3 covers 13 residues. The DNA of the CDR3 is TGTGCCAGCAGCTTAGGCCGGACTCTCGAAGCTTTCTTT. Protein sequence: CASSLGRTLEAFF. The full variable domain, in which reference TRBV7-9 and TRBJ1-1 provide the parts outside the CDR3, is DTGVSQNPRHKITKRGQNVTFRCDPISEHNRLYWYRQTLGQGPEFLTYFQNEAQLEKSRLLSDRFSAERPKGSFSTLEIQRTEQGDSAMYLCASSLGRTLEAFFGQGTRLTVV.

The chain's CDR3 is CASSRGSSPHEQYF. The CDR3 DNA sequence: TGTGCCAGCAGTCGCGGGAGTTCCCCCCACGAGCAGTACTTC. The chain is built from TRBV6-2 or TRBV6-3 and TRBJ2-7, with 7 bases that match TRBD2. The CDR3 contains 14 residues. J gave up 5 bases and V 5 bases, and 9 bases lay outside the gene matches. CDR1 MNHEY and CDR2 SVGEGT come from the germline V gene.

This sequence joins TRBV5-1 and TRBJ2-6; D is undetermined. Trimming left V 0 bases short and J 3 bases short, with 1 base between. This CDR3 has 13 amino acids. CDR1 and CDR2 from the germline V gene are SGHRS and YFSETQ. The CDR3 loop is CASSLVGANVLTF. The CDR3 DNA reads as TGCGCCAGCAGCTTGGTTGGGGCCAACGTCCTGACTTTC. The whole variable domain, remainder taken from reference TRBV5-1 and TRBJ2-6, is KAGVTQTPRYLIKTRGQQVTLSCSPISGHRSVSWYQQTPGQGLQFLFEYFSETQRNKGNFPGRFSGRQFSNSRSEMNVSTLELGDSALYLCASSLVGANVLTFGAGSRLTVL.

This clonotype has a count of ten or more. Germline and junction disagree at one end, which may indicate a read error. This rearrangement joins TRBV12-3 or TRBV12-4 to TRBJ2-2; 15 bases are a match to TRBD2. This CDR3 spans 17 amino acids. This CDR3 reads CVSSPWTSGRETGELFF. The CDR3 nucleotides are TGTGTCAGCAGTCCATGGACTAGCGGGAGGGAGACCGGGGAGCTGTTTTTT.

The chain joins TRBV7-6 to TRBJ2-7; perhaps TRBD2 as D (6 bases). Trimming removed 1 base from V and 4 bases from J, with 14 bases in between. Germline V CDR1 and CDR2: SGHVS, FNYEAQ. The CDR3 runs to 15 residues. DNA of the CDR3: TGTGCCAGCAGCTTAGGGGACTTGAGCTTTTACGAGCAGTACTTC. This translates into CASSLGDLSFYEQYF.

Worth noting for this clonotype: A read error may explain this, as a much larger clone is one base away. The CDR3 spells CASSTSSLGSPRHF. CDR3 nucleotide sequence: TGTGCCAGTAGTACCTCTTCGTTAGGTTCACCCCGCCACTTT. V usage is TRBV19 and J usage is TRBJ1-6; D is uncertain. The CDR3 is 14 residues long. CDR1 is LNHDA, CDR2 SQIVND, per germline (reference sequence).

This clonotype has a count of ten or more. The chain combines TRBV6-5 with TRBJ1-1, with TRBD1 as a possible D gene (6 bases). Germline loops: CDR1 MNHEY, CDR2 SVGAGI. The CDR3 spans 14 residues. Trimming took 7 bases from V and 6 from J, leaving 18 bases between them. The CDR3 DNA sequence: TGTGCCAGCACCCCGCTACAGGGACTGGCTGAAGCTTTCTTT. Protein product: CASTPLQGLAEAFF.

This clonotype was recorded at least ten times. The chain employs TRBV27 and TRBJ1-2; a possible D gene is TRBD1 (6 bases). The CDR3 loop spans 14 amino acids. Germline CDR1 and CDR2: MNHEY and SMNVEV (reference sequence). V lost 6 bases to trimming and J lost 3 bases, with 14 bases between them. DNA for the CDR3: TGTGCCAGCAGGGCGGGGGCAAGATACTATGGCTACACCTTC. It encodes CASRAGARYYGYTF.

This clonotype was recorded many times. The CDR3 DNA is TGTGCCAGCAGTTTAAGACAGGGGGCAAGGGTTCGCAATCAGCCCCAGCATTTT. Translating gives CASSLRQGARVRNQPQHF. This sequence joins TRBV12-3 or TRBV12-4 and TRBJ1-5; 10 bases fit TRBD1. The CDR3 has 18 residues. Unmatched junction bases numbered 9, after V lost 2 bases and J lost 2 bases.

This clonotype was recorded at least ten times. The chain recombines TRBV25-1 with TRBJ2-2, with 8 bases that match TRBD1. The germline V gene encodes CDR1 MGHDK and CDR2 SYGVNS. The length of the CDR3 is 18 residues. The junction had 6 bases not matched to a gene; V was cut back by 0 bases and J by 0 bases. The CDR3 sequence: CASSEYWTGLSNTGELFF. CDR3 DNA: TGTGCCAGCAGTGAATATTGGACAGGGCTTTCGAACACCGGGGAGCTGTTTTTT.

The chain joins TRBV7-2 to TRBJ2-5; 12 positions agree with TRBD2. The trim removed 0 bases at V and 5 bases at J, leaving 10 bases unmatched. CDR3 size: 18 residues. Germline CDR1 and CDR2: SGHTA and FQGNSA. The CDR3 protein is CASSLAETPLAGGETQYF. The CDR3 region has the DNA TGTGCCAGCAGCTTAGCGGAAACCCCGCTAGCGGGAGGGGAGACCCAGTACTTC.

This clonotype was seen at least ten times. V usage is TRBV3-1 and J usage is TRBJ1-6; no reliable D call. Trimming removed 0 bases from V and 8 bases from J, with 8 bases in between. The CDR3 covers 14 residues. CDR1 and CDR2 from the germline V gene are LGHDT and YNNKEL (reference sequence). DNA of the CDR3: TGTGCCAGCAGCCAAGATGGAAGGGATTCACCCCTCCACTTT. Translation gives CASSQDGRDSPLHF. Variable domain in full (rest from reference TRBV3-1 and TRBJ1-6): DTAVSQTPKYLVTQMGNDKSIKCEQNLGHDTMYWYKQDSKKFLKIMFSYNNKELIINETVPNRFSPKSPDKAHLNLHINSLELGDSAVYFCASSQDGRDSPLHFGNGTRLTVT.

This clonotype was seen many times. The chain couples TRBV5-1 to TRBJ2-7, with a weak D call TRBD1 (5 bases). This CDR3 spans 14 amino acids. V shed 0 bases and J shed 5 bases, with 12 bases lying between them. Per germline, CDR1 SGHRS and CDR2 YFSETQ. The CDR3 region is CASSLDRQLHEQYF. The CDR3 bases are TGCGCCAGCAGCTTGGATCGACAGCTCCACGAGCAGTACTTC.

In this sample, this clonotype turned up once. The genes are TRBV7-8 and TRBJ1-2, with 7 bases that match TRBD1. The V segment lost 5 bases and the J segment 8 bases; nucleotides outside the gene matches: 8. CDR3 length: 13 residues. Germline lookup yields CDR1 SGHVS and CDR2 FQNEAQ. As DNA, the CDR3 is TGTGCCAGCAGCACACGGACAGGCCGGGGCTACACCTTC. This translates into CASSTRTGRGYTF.

This chain links TRBV12-5 with TRBJ1-1; 7 bases match TRBD1. This CDR3 contains 13 residues. Germline V lookup: CDR1 LGHNT, CDR2 FRNRAP. The V segment lost 6 bases and the J segment 1 base; nucleotides outside the gene matches: 2. CDR3: CASGWTGNTEAFF. The CDR3 bases are TGTGCTAGTGGCTGGACAGGGAACACTGAAGCTTTCTTT.

This clonotype was seen many times. The chain recombines TRBV29-1 with TRBJ1-2; D ambiguous. CDR3 size: 15 residues. Germline CDR1 and CDR2: SQVTM and ANQGSEA. The V end was cut by 0 bases, the J end by 4 bases, with 15 bases between. CDR3 in amino acids: CSVEDQISGVYGYTF. For the CDR3, the DNA is TGCAGCGTTGAAGATCAAATTAGCGGGGTCTATGGCTACACCTTC.

This clonotype was seen only a few times. The chain combines TRBV6-2 or TRBV6-3 with TRBJ1-1; D ambiguous. Germline V gene data show CDR1 as MNHEY and CDR2 as SVGEGT. V was clipped by 5 bases and J by 6 bases, with 19 bases between them. The CDR3 spans 15 residues. In nucleotides, the CDR3 is TGTGCCAGCAGTCAAGCCCACACCGGACCCCCTGAAGCTTTCTTT. Residues: CASSQAHTGPPEAFF.

The chain combines TRBV27 with TRBJ2-7; 9 bases line up with TRBD2. The V gene's germline CDR1 is MNHEY and CDR2 SMNVEV (reference sequence). The ends lost 3 bases at V and 7 bases at J; junction bases unmatched: 10. The CDR3 spans 15 residues. The CDR3 here is CASSLVAGEFWEQYF. In DNA form, the CDR3 reads TGTGCCAGCAGTTTGGTAGCGGGAGAATTTTGGGAGCAGTACTTC.

CDR3: CASSHATGAVVGYGYTF. The CDR3 coding sequence is TGTGCCAGCAGCCATGCGACAGGGGCGGTCGTTGGCTATGGCTACACCTTC. This chain uses TRBV3-1 with TRBJ1-2, with 8 bases lining up with TRBD1. V was pared by 3 bases and J by 4 bases, with 13 bases of the junction left unmatched. The CDR3 totals 17 residues. Per germline, CDR1 LGHDT and CDR2 YNNKEL (reference sequence).

This clonotype appeared once. This chain joins TRBV12-5 and TRBJ1-1, with unresolved D. The CDR3 has 12 residues. Trimming pared 6 bases from V and 4 bases from J, leaving 9 bases between. Germline lookup yields CDR1 LGHNT and CDR2 FRNRAP. The CDR3 DNA reads TGTGCTAGTGGACCCCAATCCACTGAAGCTTTCTTT. It yields the protein CASGPQSTEAFF.